These T cell receptor beta chains were read from a single sample in a study of T cell responses to AZD1222 COVID-19 vaccine. The protocol was immunoSEQ multiplex PCR, while the TCRdb copy is restricted to in-frame clones and leaves out a portion. Of roughly 180,000 clones listed, 92% are singletons. The sample in question was peripheral blood, obtained 28 days after the second AZD1222 dose. The receptor set was obtained from an adult who received the AZD1222 COVID-19 vaccine. Both conserved end residues are part of each CDR3. D genes are given only for firm matches. Not all rows give a size; the values are once, few, many and, for expanded clones, a class.

D gene,CDR3 length,V gene,clone size,J gene,CDR3 protein,CDR3 DNA
TRBD1,13,TRBV10-3,once,TRBJ2-7,CATRQGGMDEQYF,TGTGCCACGCGACAGGGTGGGATGGACGAGCAGTACTTC
NA,14,TRBV4-1,once,TRBJ1-1,CASSQPGTGTEAFF,TGCGCCAGCAGCCAGCCCGGGACGGGCACTGAAGCTTTCTTT
NA,17,TRBV5-4,NA,TRBJ2-3,CASSQPSGAGLTDTQYF,TGTGCCAGCAGCCAACCTTCTGGGGCAGGCCTCACAGATACGCAGTATTTT
NA,12,TRBV30,NA,TRBJ2-7,CAWDRGAGEQYF,TGTGCCTGGGATCGCGGGGCGGGGGAGCAGTACTTC
NA,16,TRBV2,NA,TRBJ1-2,CASIQDRGFLSGGYTF,TGTGCCAGCATCCAGGATAGGGGATTTTTGAGCGGTGGCTACACCTTC
NA,14,TRBV24-1,NA,TRBJ1-1,CATSDPRGDTEAFF,TGTGCCACCAGTGACCCTAGAGGAGACACTGAAGCTTTCTTT
TRBD1,15,TRBV6-6,NA,TRBJ1-1,CASRSPTGATTEAFF,TGTGCCAGCAGGAGCCCGACAGGGGCGACCACTGAAGCTTTCTTT
NA,13,TRBV2,NA,TRBJ2-7,CASRTGGGLEQYF,TGTGCCAGCAGGACAGGTGGAGGGCTCGAGCAGTACTTC
TRBD1,14,TRBV2,once,TRBJ1-6,CASSSDRVNSPLHF,TGTGCCAGCAGTTCGGACAGGGTTAATTCACCCCTCCACTTT
TRBD2,15,TRBV9,NA,TRBJ2-7,CASSVSGGGAYEQYF,TGTGCCAGCAGCGTATCTGGCGGGGGGGCGTACGAGCAGTACTTC
TRBD1,17,TRBV9,NA,TRBJ2-3,CASSVVPPGQGTDTQYF,TGTGCCAGCAGCGTAGTTCCTCCGGGACAGGGAACAGATACGCAGTATTTT
TRBD1,16,TRBV27,NA,TRBJ2-1,CASSPGGPRSYNEQFF,TGTGCCAGCAGCCCAGGGGGACCCCGCTCCTACAATGAGCAGTTCTTC
NA,13,TRBV10-3,NA,TRBJ1-5,CAISGAEGQPQHF,TGTGCCATCAGTGGGGCAGAGGGTCAGCCCCAGCATTTT
TRBD2,15,TRBV18,NA,TRBJ2-1,CASSPQSGSENEQFF,TGTGCCAGCTCACCACAAAGCGGGAGTGAAAATGAGCAGTTCTTC
NA,14,TRBV7-3,NA,TRBJ2-3,CASSYRDSTDTQYF,TGTGCCAGCAGCTACAGGGATAGCACAGATACGCAGTATTTT
NA,17,TRBV5-1,once,TRBJ2-2,CASSWTTAGLPQGELFF,TGCGCCAGCAGCTGGACCACCGCGGGACTGCCGCAAGGGGAGCTGTTTTTT
TRBD1,16,TRBV6-1,NA,TRBJ1-3,CASSGQQGNSGNTIYF,TGTGCCAGCAGTGGGCAACAGGGGAACTCTGGAAACACCATATATTTT